The following is a T cell receptor beta chain sequence with its context. Its antigen is still unknown. General study findings and limits: Tumor Tregs overlapped most with tumor, then blood, naive CD4+ cells. The larger cohort examined one V-J beta rearrangement, not whole repertoires.

Semi-nested PCR with Nested Universal Primer A followed constant-region reverse priming of full-length variable regions. TCRdb re-called the 5' RACE reads with MiXCR, one entry per CDR3 protein. The sample holds around 21,000 distinct CDR3 sequences, about 29% seen once. The sample taken for sequencing was tumor-infiltrating naive CD4+ T cells sorted from the breast tumor. Subset: naive CD4+ T cells, CD4+CD45RA+CD25-. The sequence came from a female donor with breast cancer.

The chain's CDR3 is CASSHEQGAQGGYTF. Written as DNA, the CDR3 is TGCGCCAGCAGCCACGAACAGGGGGCGCAAGGTGGCTACACCTTC. The gene calls are TRBV4-1 and TRBJ1-2, with TRBD1 matching 9 bases. Germline V gene sequence: CDR1 MGHRA, CDR2 YSYEKL. The ends lost 3 bases at V and 7 bases at J; junction bases unmatched: 9. The CDR3 contains 15 residues.